One and the same sample provided the 3 T cell receptor beta chains below, sequenced in a study of cytomegalovirus exposure and HLA in healthy donors. The method was immunoSEQ multiplex PCR; TCRdb's version includes in-frame clones alone and lacks a portion of them. The table includes 95,000 to 120,000 clones, more than 90% detected once. The sequenced material came from PBMCs. Every receptor here comes from a woman between 18 and 30 years old in good health and CMV-seronegative.

This clone was seen once. V is TRBV30 and J is TRBJ2-1, with TRBD1 as a possible D gene (5 bases). CDR1 GTSNPN and CDR2 SVGIG come from the germline V gene (reference sequence). The CDR3 totals 15 residues. Trimming took 1 base from V and 6 from J, leaving 16 bases between them. In DNA form, the CDR3 reads TGTGCCTGGAGTGCGCTAACGTCAGGGTTCAATGAGCAGTTCTTC. The encoded protein is CAWSALTSGFNEQFF.

The rearrangement links TRBV7-9 to TRBJ2-2; the match to TRBD1 covers 8 bases. V was pared by 4 bases and J by 3 bases, with 10 bases of the junction left unmatched. CDR1 and CDR2 from the germline V gene are SEHNR and FQNEAQ (reference sequence). This CDR3 region has 17 residues. Here the CDR3 reads CASSSAQGVRDTGELFF. The CDR3 DNA sequence: TGTGCCAGCAGCTCGGCACAGGGGGTTCGTGACACCGGGGAGCTGTTTTTT.

The chain recombines TRBV7-9 with TRBJ2-7, with TRBD1 matching 9 bases. This CDR3 has 15 amino acids. Per the germline V gene, CDR1 is SEHNR and CDR2 is FQNEAQ (reference sequence). The trim removed 2 bases at V and 3 bases at J, leaving 5 bases unmatched. CDR3 loop: CASSLPTGGHYEQYF. The CDR3 DNA follows: TGTGCCAGCAGCTTACCGACAGGGGGACACTACGAGCAGTACTTC.